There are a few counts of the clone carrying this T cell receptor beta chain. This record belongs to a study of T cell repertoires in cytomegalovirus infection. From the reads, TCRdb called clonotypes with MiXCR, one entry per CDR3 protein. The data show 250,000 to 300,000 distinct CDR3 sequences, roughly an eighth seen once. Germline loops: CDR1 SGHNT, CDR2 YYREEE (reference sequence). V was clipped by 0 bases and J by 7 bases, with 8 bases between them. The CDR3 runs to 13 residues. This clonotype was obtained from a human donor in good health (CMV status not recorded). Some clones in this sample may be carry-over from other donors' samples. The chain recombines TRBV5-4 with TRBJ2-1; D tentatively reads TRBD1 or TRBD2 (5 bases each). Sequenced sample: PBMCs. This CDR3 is CASSLAGPNEQFF. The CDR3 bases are TGTGCCAGCAGCTTGGCGGGGCCGAATGAGCAGTTCTTC.